This T cell receptor (beta chain) was profiled in a study of T cells in Graves' hyperthyroidism and ophthalmopathy. Researchers took RNA transcripts and amplified the TCR beta CDR3 regions from them. First-round RT-PCR with HTBI primers amplified the TCR CDR3 region. TCRdb re-called the multiplex PCR reads through MiXCR, storing one row per CDR3 protein. Among just under 750,000 distinct CDR3 sequences listed, roughly 32% were seen once. A lack of ophthalmopathy progression within 18 months defined stable Graves' hyperthyroidism. Those with hyperthyroidism were 18 to 65 years old, newly diagnosed, and ill for under 2 months. Together with thyroid ultrasound, orbital computed tomography, serum thyroxine and TRAb, clinical symptoms were used for diagnoses. This clonotype was sampled from a woman aged 35 to 49 with Graves' hyperthyroidism. Sequencing input: blood.

The CDR3 spells CASRPHNSVGEKLFF. The CDR3, as DNA: TGTGCCAGCAGACCTCATAACTCCGTGGGTGAAAAACTGTTTTTT. The chain links TRBV15 to TRBJ1-4; the D is unclear. The germline V gene has CDR1 LNHNV and CDR2 YYDKDF (reference sequence). V was trimmed by 10 bases and J by 7 bases, leaving 22 bases between them. CDR3 size: 15 residues. The full variable domain, its missing parts supplied by reference TRBV15 and TRBJ1-4, is DAMVIQNPRYQVTQFGKPVTLSCSQTLNHNVMYWYQQKSSQAPKLLFHYYDKDFNNEADTPDNFQSRRPNTSFCFLDIRSPGLGDTAMYLCASRPHNSVGEKLFFGSGTQLSVL.